These 32 T cell receptor beta chains came from one sample sequenced in a study of T cells in Graves' hyperthyroidism and ophthalmopathy. TCR beta CDR3 regions were amplified from RNA. The HTBI primer set served for first-round RT-PCR of the TCR CDR3. TCRdb ran MiXCR on the multiplex PCR reads and lists one entry per CDR3 protein. This sample has some 180,000 distinct CDR3 sequences, with about 15% found just once. The sequenced sample was blood. Receptor source: a woman aged 45 to 65 with Graves' hyperthyroidism.

This clonotype has a count of ten or more. The chain carries TRBV28 and TRBJ2-1; D remains unclear. Trimming stripped 3 bases from V and 2 bases from J, with 23 bases between. This CDR3 is built from 19 residues. CDR1 MDHEN and CDR2 SYDVKM come from the germline V gene. CDR3 coding DNA: TGTGCCAGCAGTTTGGGTATAAACCGGCGTCTTCACCCCTACAATGAGCAGTTCTTC. Translation gives CASSLGINRRLHPYNEQFF.

This clonotype was observed many times. V is TRBV20-1 and J is TRBJ2-2; weak D call: TRBD2 (6 bases). Trimming cost V 1 base and J 5 bases, with 17 bases left between them. CDR3 length equals 16 residues. CDR1 and CDR2 from the germline V gene are DFQATT and SNEGSKA (reference sequence). The CDR3 loop reads CSARVAGTRGTGELFF. CDR3 DNA sequence: TGCAGTGCTAGAGTGGCTGGAACCCGGGGGACCGGGGAGCTGTTTTTT.

This clonotype was counted ten times or more. The chain carries TRBV27 and TRBJ1-2; TRBD1 is a possible D gene (6 bases). Germline V gene sequence: CDR1 MNHEY, CDR2 SMNVEV (reference sequence). V was trimmed by 3 bases and J by 5 bases, leaving 16 bases between them. There are 15 residues in the CDR3. DNA for the CDR3: TGTGCCAGCAGTTTTTTCCTGGGGGCGCCTTATGGCTACACCTTC. Its protein product is CASSFFLGAPYGYTF.

This clonotype was counted only a few times. V is TRBV19 and J is TRBJ2-2; D is ambiguous. The CDR3 totals 14 residues. Per germline, CDR1 LNHDA and CDR2 SQIVND (reference sequence). Between the trimmed V and J ends, which lost 1 base and 0 bases, there was a span of 3 bases. The CDR3 loop reads CASSIAANTGELFF. CDR3 nucleotide sequence: TGTGCCAGTAGTATAGCTGCGAACACCGGGGAGCTGTTTTTT.

This clonotype was found many times. The chain uses TRBV28 and TRBJ2-7, with 7 bases lining up with TRBD1. The germline CDR1 and CDR2 sequences are MDHEN and SYDVKM. The CDR3 is 12 amino acids. Losses at the gene ends were 6 bases for V and 6 bases for J; bases not matched to a gene: 5. The CDR3 reads CASSLDRAEQYF. Here the CDR3 DNA reads TGTGCCAGCAGCTTAGACAGGGCCGAGCAGTACTTC.

This clonotype was counted ten times or more. The chain links TRBV9 to TRBJ1-6, with no clear D. The CDR3 runs to 15 residues. The V end was cut by 3 bases, the J end by 4 bases, with 11 bases between. CDR1 is SGDLS, CDR2 YYNGEE, per germline. CDR3 region: CASSGLSGYNSPLHF. CDR3 sequence (DNA): TGTGCCAGCAGCGGACTCTCGGGTTATAATTCACCCCTCCACTTT. Full variable domain (rest looked up from reference TRBV9 and TRBJ1-6): DSGVTQTPKHLITATGQRVTLRCSPRSGDLSVYWYQQSLDQGLQFLIQYYNGEERAKGNILERFSAQQFPDLHSELNLSSLELGDSALYFCASSGLSGYNSPLHFGNGTRLTVT.

Ten or more counts support this clonotype. This chain links TRBV2 with TRBJ1-5, with 10 bases lining up with TRBD1. Germline V gene lookup returns CDR1 SNHLY and CDR2 FYNNEI. The V gene end was trimmed by 8 bases and the J gene end by 4 bases; junction bases not matched to a gene: 8. This CDR3 is built from 15 residues. CDR3: CASRDRGLLNQPQHF. CDR3 nucleotide sequence: TGTGCCAGCCGAGACAGGGGGCTTTTGAATCAGCCCCAGCATTTT.

This clonotype was found a few times. In DNA form, the CDR3 reads TGTGCCAGCAGCGGGATATCTCTACGGGGGGGCTATGGCTACACCTTC. Translation: CASSGISLRGGYGYTF. V usage is TRBV9 and J usage is TRBJ1-2; D perhaps matches TRBD1 (5 bases). The germline CDR1 and CDR2 sequences are SGDLS and YYNGEE. V gave up 3 bases and J gave up 4 bases, with 19 bases separating them. CDR3 length: 16 amino acids.

This clonotype was counted a few times. The rearrangement links TRBV7-9 to TRBJ1-2; perhaps TRBD1 as D (6 bases). The V gene's germline CDR1 is SEHNR and CDR2 FQNEAQ (reference sequence). Trimming left V 4 bases short and J 6 bases short, with 18 bases between. The CDR3 has 15 amino acids. The DNA of the CDR3 is TGTGCCAGCAGCTCAGTCCGACAGGCCCCGGATGGCTACACCTTC. Its protein is CASSSVRQAPDGYTF.

The sample holds many counts of this clonotype. This chain joins TRBV7-9 and TRBJ1-1; 7 bases agree with TRBD1. The CDR3 extends over 14 amino acids. Germline CDR1 reads SEHNR; CDR2 reads FQNEAQ (reference sequence). Trimming cost V 3 bases and J 1 base; bases outside gene matches: 2. Here the CDR3 DNA reads TGTGCCAGCAGCTTTCAGGGGGAGAACACTGAAGCTTTCTTT. Translation: CASSFQGENTEAFF.

This clonotype was counted many times. The chain uses TRBV29-1 and TRBJ2-1; 12 nucleotides align to TRBD2. This CDR3 contains 18 residues. Germline lookup yields CDR1 SQVTM and CDR2 ANQGSEA. The V and J ends lost 5 bases and 2 bases, in that order; junction bases with no gene match: 13. The DNA of the CDR3 is TGCAGCGTTTTGTGGGACCGACTAGCGGGGGTACCCTACAATGAGCAGTTCTTC. Translating gives CSVLWDRLAGVPYNEQFF.

This clonotype was detected only a few times. J is TRBJ1-6 and V is TRBV7-9; a weak D match, TRBD1 (5 bases). The CDR3 has 14 amino acids. With 7 bases removed from V and 10 bases from J, the gap between germline ends came to 17 bases. CDR1 and CDR2 from the germline V gene are SEHNR and FQNEAQ (reference sequence). CDR3 amino acids: CASTPGGGRSPLHF. In DNA, the CDR3 is TGTGCCAGCACCCCAGGTGGGGGTCGGTCACCCCTCCACTTT. Looking up the rest from reference TRBV7-9 and TRBJ1-6 gives the full variable domain: DTGVSQNPRHKITKRGQNVTFRCDPISEHNRLYWYRQTLGQGPEFLTYFQNEAQLEKSRLLSDRFSAERPKGSFSTLEIQRTEQGDSAMYLCASTPGGGRSPLHFGNGTRLTVT.

This clonotype has at least ten counts. The chain couples TRBV4-1 to TRBJ2-7; perhaps D is TRBD1 or TRBD2 (5 bases each). CDR3 length: 15 residues. Germline loops: CDR1 MGHRA, CDR2 YSYEKL. Trimming pared 0 bases from V and 1 base from J, leaving 10 bases between. CDR3 sequence: CASSQEWWGSYEQYF. The DNA for the CDR3 is TGCGCCAGCAGCCAAGAGTGGTGGGGGTCCTACGAGCAGTACTTC.

The rearrangement links TRBV28 to TRBJ2-7; TRBD1 is a possible D gene (5 bases). The CDR3 covers 14 residues. Trimming left V 8 bases short and J 5 bases short, with 19 bases between. Germline V gene data show CDR1 as MDHEN and CDR2 as SYDVKM. CDR3 loop: CASRTGQPWDEQYF. The CDR3 DNA reads as TGTGCCAGCCGAACAGGCCAGCCATGGGACGAGCAGTACTTC.

There are many counts of this clonotype. The gene calls are TRBV7-2 and TRBJ1-5; D remains unclear. V gave up 1 base and J gave up 4 bases, with 11 bases separating them. In germline, CDR1 is SGHTA, CDR2 FQGNSA. This CDR3 region has 15 residues. This chain's CDR3 is CASSLVATENQPQHF. CDR3 bases: TGTGCCAGCAGCTTAGTAGCTACAGAGAATCAGCCCCAGCATTTT.

This chain joins TRBV11-1 and TRBJ2-1, with D perhaps being TRBD1 or TRBD2 (5 bases each). Between the trimmed V and J ends, which lost 5 bases and 0 bases, there was a span of 26 bases. Germline CDR1 and CDR2: SGHAT and FQDESV (reference sequence). The CDR3 contains 20 residues. The CDR3 sequence is CASSLRWDPTGGSSYNEQFF. As DNA, the CDR3 is TGTGCCAGCAGCCTTAGGTGGGACCCCACCGGCGGAAGCTCCTACAATGAGCAGTTCTTC.

In its sample, this clonotype was seen many times. This chain joins TRBV28 and TRBJ2-7; 8 bases map to TRBD1. V was clipped by 8 bases and J by 1 base; unmatched bases: 7. There are 14 residues in the CDR3. Germline CDR1 and CDR2: MDHEN and SYDVKM. CDR3 residues: CASGRQGQSYEQYF. CDR3 DNA: TGTGCCAGCGGACGACAGGGGCAATCCTACGAGCAGTACTTC.

This chain links TRBV19 with TRBJ1-2; a possible D gene is TRBD1 (5 bases). Trimming cost V 6 bases and J 9 bases, with 20 bases left between them. The CDR3 has 14 residues. CDR1 and CDR2 from the germline V gene are LNHDA and SQIVND (reference sequence). The CDR3 protein is CASRSPGTLRSYTF. Written as DNA, the CDR3 is TGTGCCAGTAGATCCCCCGGGACCCTGAGGAGCTACACCTTC.

The chain has TRBV7-3 and TRBJ2-3, with D possibly being TRBD2 (5 bases). V lost 5 bases and J lost 5, with 11 bases in between. This CDR3 contains 13 residues. Germline V gene sequence: CDR1 SGHTA, CDR2 FQGTGA. This CDR3 is CASSPWGEDTQYF. The CDR3 nucleotides read TGTGCCAGCAGCCCCTGGGGAGAAGATACGCAGTATTTT. The full variable domain, in which reference TRBV7-3 and TRBJ2-3 provide the parts outside the CDR3, is GAGVSQTPSNKVTEKGKYVELRCDPISGHTALYWYRQSLGQGPEFLIYFQGTGAADDSGLPNDRFFAVRPEGSVSTLKIQRTERGDSAVYLCASSPWGEDTQYFGPGTRLTVL.

The sample holds many counts of this clonotype. The rearrangement links TRBV7-2 to TRBJ1-5; 8 nucleotides align to TRBD1. CDR1 SGHTA and CDR2 FQGNSA come from the germline V gene. This CDR3 has 13 amino acids. V lost 6 bases and J lost 7; bases outside the gene matches: 5. For the CDR3, the DNA is TGTGCCAGCAGTCGGACAGGGTGGCAGCCCCAGCATTTT. Translation gives CASSRTGWQPQHF. Looking up the rest from reference TRBV7-2 and TRBJ1-5 gives the full variable domain: GAGVSQSPSNKVTEKGKDVELRCDPISGHTALYWYRQSLGQGLEFLIYFQGNSAPDKSGLPSDRFSAERTGGSVSTLTIQRTQQEDSAVYLCASSRTGWQPQHFGDGTRLSIL.

This clonotype was seen many times. The V gene is TRBV7-9, the J gene TRBJ2-1, with D maybe TRBD2 (6 bases). Deletions cut 3 bases from V and 2 bases from J, with 14 bases between. This CDR3 has 16 residues. Per germline, CDR1 SEHNR and CDR2 FQNEAQ (reference sequence). CDR3 DNA: TGTGCCAGCAGCTTGGGTACTGCGGGGACCTACAATGAGCAGTTCTTC. Its translation is CASSLGTAGTYNEQFF.

This clonotype was counted at least ten times. The gene calls are TRBV5-8 and TRBJ2-7, with D maybe TRBD1 (6 bases). The V gene lost 6 bases and the J gene lost 2 bases, with 12 bases spanning the gap. This CDR3 has 13 residues. Germline V gives CDR1 SGHTS, CDR2 YDEGEE. Here the CDR3 DNA reads TGTGCCAGCACTCTGGACAGCACCTACGAGCAGTACTTC. Amino acids: CASTLDSTYEQYF. Full variable domain (outside the CDR3, taken from reference TRBV5-8 and TRBJ2-7): EAGVTQSPTHLIKTRGQQATLRCSPISGHTSVYWYQQALGLGLQFLLWYDEGEERNRGNFPPRFSGRQFPNYSSELNVNALELEDSALYLCASTLDSTYEQYFGPGTRLTVT.

About this clonotype itself: A clone one base away is much larger, so this may be a read error. This chain joins TRBV7-9 and TRBJ1-1; no reliable D call. This CDR3 is built from 14 residues. Per the germline V gene, CDR1 is SEHNR and CDR2 is FQNEAQ (reference sequence). The CDR3 DNA reads TGTGCCAGCAGCTTAACCGCAGTGAACACTGCAGCTTTCTTT. It yields the protein CASSLTAVNTAAFF.

The chain recombines TRBV2 with TRBJ2-3, with a tentative D call TRBD2 (6 bases). Trimming took 9 bases from V and 2 from J, leaving 27 bases between them. The CDR3 runs 18 residues. The germline V gene has CDR1 SNHLY and CDR2 FYNNEI. The chain's CDR3 is CASLERTLALTDTDTQYF. In nucleotides, the CDR3 is TGTGCCAGTCTAGAACGTACTCTAGCGCTCACGGACACAGATACGCAGTATTTT.

This clonotype was picked up many times. This chain links TRBV11-2 with TRBJ2-4, with TRBD1 matching 7 bases. Germline assignment: CDR1 SGHAT and CDR2 FQNNGV. The CDR3 spans 15 residues. V was clipped by 4 bases and J by 0 bases; unmatched bases: 3. Written as DNA, the CDR3 is TGTGCCAGCAGCTCGGGACAGCTAGCCAAAAACATTCAGTACTTC. It codes for CASSSGQLAKNIQYF.

In its sample, this clonotype was seen once. With a much larger clone just one base away, this may be a read error. J is TRBJ1-3 and V is TRBV7-9; D is possibly TRBD1 (6 bases). The V gene's germline CDR1 is SEHNR and CDR2 FQNEAQ (reference sequence). The CDR3 has 16 amino acids. In nucleotides, the CDR3 is TGTGCCAACAGCTTAAAACGTGGGACAACTGGAAACACCATATATTTT. Protein: CANSLKRGTTGNTIYF.

This clonotype has ten or more counts. The gene calls are TRBV11-2 and TRBJ2-7, with 7 bases aligning to TRBD2. The J segment lost 1 base and the V segment lost 0 bases, leaving 6 bases of the junction unmatched. This CDR3 is built from 16 residues. Germline lookup yields CDR1 SGHAT and CDR2 FQNNGV. CDR3 sequence (DNA): TGTGCCAGCAGCTTAGACCCTAGCGGCACTTCCTACGAGCAGTACTTC. It specifies CASSLDPSGTSYEQYF.

This clonotype was detected ten times or more. V usage is TRBV14 and J usage is TRBJ1-2; D ambiguous. CDR1 is SGHDN, CDR2 FVKESK, per germline. The length of the CDR3 is 13 residues. V was trimmed by 0 bases and J by 4 bases, leaving 6 bases between them. CDR3 sequence (DNA): TGTGCCAGCAGCCAAGATCAGATCTATGGCTACACCTTC. Its protein is CASSQDQIYGYTF.

Many counts were recorded for this clonotype. The chain carries TRBV6-1 and TRBJ1-4, with TRBD1 matching 8 bases. V gave up 5 bases and J gave up 7 bases; unmatched junction bases: 6. CDR3 length: 14 residues. Looked up from germline, CDR1 is MNHNS and CDR2 is SASEGT. CDR3 nucleotide sequence: TGTGCCAGCAGTAACCAGGGGGCGAGTGAAAAACTGTTTTTT. As protein: CASSNQGASEKLFF.

This clonotype was seen many times. V is TRBV12-3 or TRBV12-4 and J is TRBJ2-3; 8 nucleotides match TRBD1. The CDR3 has 13 residues. V trimming: 5 bases; J trimming: 6 bases; junction bases outside the gene matches: 4. The CDR3 nucleotides are TGTGCCAGCAGTCCCCGGGACAGGGATACGCAGTATTTT. Amino acids: CASSPRDRDTQYF.

This clonotype was seen repeatedly, ten times or more. This sequence joins TRBV6-1 and TRBJ1-1; TRBD1 aligns across 10 bases. The CDR3 runs to 14 residues. With 7 bases clipped from V and 1 base from J, the junction kept 3 bases outside the gene matches. Germline V gives CDR1 MNHNS, CDR2 SASEGT. In DNA form, the CDR3 reads TGTGCCAGCACTAGGGACAGGGGGAACACTGAAGCTTTCTTT. Translating gives CASTRDRGNTEAFF.

This clonotype was seen at least ten times. In nucleotides, the CDR3 is TGTGCCAGCAGCGTAGGGGGCCGGCAAGAGACCCAGTACTTC. Protein product: CASSVGGRQETQYF. The J gene is TRBJ2-5, the V gene TRBV9; D might be TRBD1 (5 bases). Germline CDR1 is SGDLS and CDR2 is YYNGEE. V was trimmed by 0 bases and J by 2 bases, leaving 8 bases between them. The CDR3 covers 14 residues.